The next 23 T cell receptor beta chains were all read from a single sample in a study of OX40 agonist ivuxolimab in advanced cancers. Clones were read by immunoSEQ multiplex PCR, and TCRdb kept only the in-frame ones, dropping some. The table includes roughly 48,000 clones, around four fifths detected once. This specimen was CD4+ or CD8+ T cells sorted from blood, taken in a trial of the OX40 agonist ivuxolimab. The source is an adult with an advanced solid tumor such as melanoma, head and neck, liver or kidney cancer.

The rearrangement joins TRBV14 to TRBJ2-1; TRBD2 matches 11 bases. J gave up 9 bases and V 4 bases, and 5 bases lay outside the gene matches. This CDR3 region has 14 residues. Germline CDR1 SGHDN, CDR2 FVKESK. The CDR3 coding sequence is TGTGCCAGCAGCCTACTAGCGGGGGCGGGTGAGCAGTTCTTC. The encoded protein is CASSLLAGAGEQFF.

The chain carries TRBV28 and TRBJ1-2, with D hard to call. The germline V and J ends were trimmed by 2 bases and 3 bases, with 7 bases remaining between them. The CDR3 loop spans 13 amino acids. Germline CDR1 is MDHEN and CDR2 is SYDVKM. CDR3 residues: CASSLDPYYGYTF. The CDR3 DNA follows: TGTGCCAGCAGTTTAGACCCCTACTATGGCTACACCTTC.

The chain has TRBV30 and TRBJ2-2; 8 bases are shared with TRBD2. Germline V gene data show CDR1 as GTSNPN and CDR2 as SVGIG (reference sequence). The CDR3 has 15 residues. V trimming: 2 bases; J trimming: 7 bases; junction bases outside the gene matches: 9. CDR3 protein: CAWSRGPGRGGELFF. The CDR3 coding sequence is TGTGCCTGGAGTCGAGGACCCGGGAGGGGCGGGGAGCTGTTTTTT.

The chain combines TRBV11-3 with TRBJ2-4; D perhaps matches TRBD1 (5 bases). The CDR3 is made up of 15 amino acids. The germline V and J ends were trimmed by 5 bases and 1 base, with 12 bases remaining between them. Germline lookup yields CDR1 SGHNT and CDR2 YENEEA. The CDR3 coding sequence is TGTGCCAGCAGCCCAGGGTTGAGGGCCAAAAACATTCAGTACTTC. Encoded protein: CASSPGLRAKNIQYF.

The chain joins TRBV5-1 to TRBJ2-1, with 12 bases identical to TRBD2. The CDR3 extends over 16 amino acids. J lost 4 bases, V lost 4 bases, and 6 bases had no gene match. Germline assignment: CDR1 SGHRS and CDR2 YFSETQ. The CDR3 nucleotides read TGCGCCAGCAGCGGACCCGGACTAGCGGGGTACAATGAGCAGTTCTTC. Protein product: CASSGPGLAGYNEQFF.

The V and J genes are TRBV5-1 and TRBJ1-4; a weak D match, TRBD1 (5 bases). Trimming cost V 1 base and J 6 bases, with 10 bases left between them. Per germline, CDR1 SGHRS and CDR2 YFSETQ. The CDR3 spans 14 residues. CDR3 bases: TGCGCCAGCAGCTTGACGAGGGGCGATGAAAAACTGTTTTTT. Its translation is CASSLTRGDEKLFF. Together with reference TRBV5-1 and TRBJ1-4, the CDR3 gives the full variable domain: KAGVTQTPRYLIKTRGQQVTLSCSPISGHRSVSWYQQTPGQGLQFLFEYFSETQRNKGNFPGRFSGRQFSNSRSEMNVSTLELGDSALYLCASSLTRGDEKLFFGSGTQLSVL.

The chain carries TRBV23-1 and TRBJ2-7; 8 positions agree with TRBD1. TRBV23-1 is filed as an ORF, its function uncertain. Unmatched junction bases numbered 10, after V lost 3 bases and J lost 3 bases. The CDR3 is made up of 16 amino acids. DNA for the CDR3: TGCGCCAGCAGTCAGCAAGACAGGGGAAAATTCTACGAGCAGTACTTC. This translates into CASSQQDRGKFYEQYF.

The chain joins TRBV6-6 to TRBJ2-7; D might be TRBD1 (6 bases). Germline CDR1 reads MNHNY; CDR2 reads SVGAGI (reference sequence). Trimming took 5 bases from V and 1 from J, leaving 12 bases between them. CDR3 length: 14 residues. The CDR3 sequence: CASSRRDTSYEQYF. The CDR3 nucleotides are TGTGCCAGCAGTCGCCGGGACACGTCCTACGAGCAGTACTTC.

V gene TRBV7-9 combines with J gene TRBJ2-1; a weak D match, TRBD1 (6 bases). From germline, CDR1 is SEHNR and CDR2 FQNEAQ (reference sequence). V lost 4 bases and J lost 4, with 14 bases in between. This CDR3 is 15 amino acids long. The CDR3 here is CASSSEDSPYNEQFF. The CDR3 DNA follows: TGTGCCAGCAGCTCAGAGGACAGTCCATACAATGAGCAGTTCTTC.

The rearrangement joins TRBV6-5 to TRBJ1-1; D ambiguous. The CDR3 extends over 14 amino acids. Trimming removed 5 bases from V and 2 bases from J, with 12 bases in between. Germline V gene sequence: CDR1 MNHEY, CDR2 SVGAGI. This CDR3 reads CASSALPRNTEAFF. The CDR3 DNA reads TGTGCCAGCAGTGCCCTTCCCCGTAACACTGAAGCTTTCTTT.

This clone came up a few times. The CDR3 DNA follows: TGTGCCAGCAGAGCTAGCGGGACGTCCTACAATGAGCAGTTCTTC. Its translation is CASRASGTSYNEQFF. The chain has TRBV5-8 and TRBJ2-1, with 9 bases lining up with TRBD2. Germline V gene sequence: CDR1 SGHTS, CDR2 YDEGEE. Losses at the gene ends were 5 bases for V and 1 base for J; bases not matched to a gene: 4. The CDR3 extends over 15 amino acids.

The chain joins TRBV23-1 to TRBJ2-7; 7 nucleotides align to TRBD2. TRBV23-1 is an ORF, with its function uncertain. This CDR3 has 18 amino acids. Trimming cost V 1 base and J 1 base; bases outside gene matches: 13. The DNA for the CDR3 is TGCGCCAGCAGTCAATACATCCCAGAGCGGGGAGTTTCCTACGAGCAGTACTTC. It translates to CASSQYIPERGVSYEQYF.

The chain links TRBV18 to TRBJ2-2; D is perhaps TRBD2 (6 bases). CDR1 is KGHSH, CDR2 LQKENI, per germline. This CDR3 spans 16 amino acids. V was shortened by 0 bases and J by 4 bases, with 12 bases between the two germline ends. The chain's CDR3 is CASSPPVAGSTGELFF. In DNA form, the CDR3 reads TGTGCCAGCTCACCACCGGTGGCGGGGAGCACCGGGGAGCTGTTTTTT.

The V call is TRBV7-3, the J call TRBJ2-1; D possibly corresponds to TRBD2 (5 bases). This CDR3 contains 15 residues. Trimming took off 5 bases at V and 5 bases at J, with 16 bases between the two ends. Germline assignment: CDR1 SGHTA and CDR2 FQGTGA. The CDR3: CASSPGRGGHNEQFF. The CDR3, as DNA: TGTGCCAGCAGCCCAGGCCGGGGTGGGCACAATGAGCAGTTCTTC.

The chain employs TRBV9 and TRBJ1-3; 9 nucleotides line up with TRBD1. CDR1 and CDR2 from the germline V gene are SGDLS and YYNGEE. There are 15 residues in the CDR3. V was clipped by 4 bases and J by 4 bases; unmatched bases: 6. CDR3 protein: CASSTGQGSGNTIYF. The CDR3 DNA reads TGTGCCAGCAGCACGGGACAGGGTTCGGGAAACACCATATATTTT.

This rearrangement joins TRBV14 to TRBJ2-1; D uncertain. CDR3 length equals 13 residues. The ends were cut back, 2 bases at V and 4 bases at J, with 6 bases in the middle. Looked up from germline, CDR1 is SGHDN and CDR2 is FVKESK. The CDR3 coding sequence is TGTGCCAGCAGCCAACAACAGTACAATGAGCAGTTCTTC. Translating gives CASSQQQYNEQFF.

V and J are TRBV9 and TRBJ1-1; possibly TRBD1 for D (5 bases). CDR1 is SGDLS, CDR2 YYNGEE, per germline. There are 14 residues in the CDR3. V was pared by 4 bases and J by 1 base, with 11 bases between. The DNA of the CDR3 is TGTGCCAGCAGCCGGACCGGGACGAACACTGAAGCTTTCTTT. Its translation: CASSRTGTNTEAFF.

CDR3 region: CASSPGQGPYEQYF. In DNA form, the CDR3 reads TGTGCCAGCTCACCGGGACAGGGACCCTACGAGCAGTACTTC. The chain has TRBV18 and TRBJ2-7; TRBD1 matches 9 bases. Unmatched junction bases numbered 2, after V lost 3 bases and J lost 2 bases. The CDR3 length is 14 residues. CDR1 and CDR2 from the germline V gene are KGHSH and LQKENI.

This rearrangement joins TRBV9 to TRBJ2-3; D may match TRBD1 or TRBD2 (6 bases each). Trimming cost V 5 bases and J 0 bases, with 13 bases left between them. The germline V gene encodes CDR1 SGDLS and CDR2 YYNGEE. This CDR3 is 15 amino acids long. In DNA, the CDR3 is TGTGCCAGCAGTCGGGGGCCTCCTAGCACAGATACGCAGTATTTT. Translating gives CASSRGPPSTDTQYF. Drawing the rest from reference TRBV9 and TRBJ2-3, the complete variable domain is DSGVTQTPKHLITATGQRVTLRCSPRSGDLSVYWYQQSLDQGLQFLIQYYNGEERAKGNILERFSAQQFPDLHSELNLSSLELGDSALYFCASSRGPPSTDTQYFGPGTRLTVL.

This rearrangement joins TRBV7-9 to TRBJ2-7; TRBD1 is a possible D gene (6 bases). CDR1 and CDR2 from the germline V gene are SEHNR and FQNEAQ (reference sequence). Trimming cost V 5 bases and J 6 bases, with 8 bases left between them. This CDR3 spans 11 amino acids. CDR3 bases: TGTGCCAGCAGCCCAGGGGTCGAGCAGTACTTC. Amino acid sequence: CASSPGVEQYF.

The CDR3 region is CASSPLASGAFF. CDR3 in DNA: TGTGCCAGCAGTCCACTAGCGTCTGGGGCTTTCTTT. The V and J genes are TRBV28 and TRBJ1-1; the D is unclear. CDR1 and CDR2 (germline): MDHEN, SYDVKM. This CDR3 spans 12 amino acids. The V gene lost 5 bases and the J gene lost 11 bases, with 15 bases spanning the gap. The full variable domain, rest sourced from reference TRBV28 and TRBJ1-1, is DVKVTQSSRYLVKRTGEKVFLECVQDMDHENMFWYRQDPGLGLRLIYFSYDVKMKEKGDIPEGYSVSREKKERFSLILESASTNQTSMYLCASSPLASGAFFGQGTRLTVV.

J is TRBJ1-6 and V is TRBV18; D is unresolved. The germline V and J ends were trimmed by 4 bases and 5 bases, with 6 bases remaining between them. The germline V gene has CDR1 KGHSH and CDR2 LQKENI. CDR3 length: 13 residues. The CDR3 bases are TGTGCCAGCTCACGACTGGATAATTCACCCCTCCACTTT. Residues: CASSRLDNSPLHF.

This rearrangement joins TRBV7-2 to TRBJ2-7, with D tentatively TRBD1 (5 bases). The length of the CDR3 is 16 residues. The V end was cut by 0 bases, the J end by 2 bases, with 14 bases between. Per the germline V gene, CDR1 is SGHTA and CDR2 is FQGNSA. The CDR3 bases are TGTGCCAGCAGCTTAGCAGGGGCAGGAAATGCCTACGAGCAGTACTTC. Amino acids: CASSLAGAGNAYEQYF. Filled out from reference TRBV7-2 and TRBJ2-7, the complete variable domain reads GAGVSQSPSNKVTEKGKDVELRCDPISGHTALYWYRQSLGQGLEFLIYFQGNSAPDKSGLPSDRFSAERTGGSVSTLTIQRTQQEDSAVYLCASSLAGAGNAYEQYFGPGTRLTVT.